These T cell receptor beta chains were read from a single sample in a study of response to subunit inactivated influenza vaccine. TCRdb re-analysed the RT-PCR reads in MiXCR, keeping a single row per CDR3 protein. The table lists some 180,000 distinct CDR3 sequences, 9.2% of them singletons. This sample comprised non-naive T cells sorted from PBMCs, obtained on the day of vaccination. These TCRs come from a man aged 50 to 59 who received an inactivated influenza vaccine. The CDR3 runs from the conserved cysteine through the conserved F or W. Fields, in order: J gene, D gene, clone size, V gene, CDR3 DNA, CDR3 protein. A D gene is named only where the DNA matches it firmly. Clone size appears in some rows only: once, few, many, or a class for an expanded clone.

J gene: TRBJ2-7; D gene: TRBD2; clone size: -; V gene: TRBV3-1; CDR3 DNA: TGTGCCAGCAGCCTTTACCCACCGGGACTAGCGGGAGGTAGCGGCACCTACGAGCAGTACTTC; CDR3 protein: CASSLYPPGLAGGSGTYEQYF
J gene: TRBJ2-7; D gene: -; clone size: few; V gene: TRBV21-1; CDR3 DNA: TGTGCCAGCAGCGACGTTTTATACGAGCAGTACTTC; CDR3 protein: CASSDVLYEQYF
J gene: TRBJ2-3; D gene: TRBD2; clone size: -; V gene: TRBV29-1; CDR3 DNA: TGCAGCGTCCTACTAGCGGTGAGCACAGATACGCAGTATTTT; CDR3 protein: CSVLLAVSTDTQYF
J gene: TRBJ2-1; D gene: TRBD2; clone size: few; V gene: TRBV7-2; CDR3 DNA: TGTGCCACCAGACTAGCGGGGGGCTTAAGCTCCTACAATGAGCAGTTCTTC; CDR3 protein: CATRLAGGLSSYNEQFF
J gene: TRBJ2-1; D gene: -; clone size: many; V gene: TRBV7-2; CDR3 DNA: TGTGCCAGCAGCTTAGGGGCCTACAATGAGCAGTTCTTC; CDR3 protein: CASSLGAYNEQFF
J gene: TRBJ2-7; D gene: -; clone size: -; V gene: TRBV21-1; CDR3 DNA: TGTGCCAGCAGCAAAGTTAGAACCTTC; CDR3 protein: CASSKVRTF
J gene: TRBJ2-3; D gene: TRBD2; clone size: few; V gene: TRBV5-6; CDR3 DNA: TGTGCCAGCAGCCGCGGAGGACTAGCGGGATCGGGAACAGATACGCAGTATTTT; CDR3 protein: CASSRGGLAGSGTDTQYF
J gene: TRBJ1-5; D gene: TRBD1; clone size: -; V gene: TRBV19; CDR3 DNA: TGTGCCAGTAGGGGGACAGGGGGAAATCAGCCCCAGCATTTT; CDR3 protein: CASRGTGGNQPQHF
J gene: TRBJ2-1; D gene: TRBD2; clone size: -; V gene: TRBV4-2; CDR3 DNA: TGTGCCAGCAGCGCATTTGTCGGGGGGGCGCTCGGGCACAATGAGCAGTTCTTC; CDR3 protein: CASSAFVGGALGHNEQFF
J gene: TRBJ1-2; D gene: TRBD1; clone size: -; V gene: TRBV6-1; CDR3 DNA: TGTGCCAGCAGTCCCGGGACAGGGGTTTTCCATGGCTACACCTTC; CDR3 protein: CASSPGTGVFHGYTF
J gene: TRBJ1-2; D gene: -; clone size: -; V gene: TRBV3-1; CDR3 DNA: TGTGCCAGCAGCCATAGGAACTCTAACTATGGCTACACCTTC; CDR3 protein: CASSHRNSNYGYTF
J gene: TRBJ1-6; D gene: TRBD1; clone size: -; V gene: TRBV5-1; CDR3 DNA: TGCGCCAGCAGCTTGGCGACAGGGGGAAATAATTCACCCCTCCACTTT; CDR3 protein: CASSLATGGNNSPLHF
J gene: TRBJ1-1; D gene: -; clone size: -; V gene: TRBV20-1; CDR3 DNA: TGCAGTGCTCCATTCTTGAACACTGAAGCTTTCTTT; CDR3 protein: CSAPFLNTEAFF
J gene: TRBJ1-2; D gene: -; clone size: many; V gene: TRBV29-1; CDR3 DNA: TGCAGCGTTGGGACGGTGACCTATGGCTACACCTTC; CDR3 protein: CSVGTVTYGYTF
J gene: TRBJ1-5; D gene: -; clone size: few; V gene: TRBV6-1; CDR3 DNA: TGTGCCAGCAGTGGACAGGTTAATCAGCCCCAGCATTTT; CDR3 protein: CASSGQVNQPQHF
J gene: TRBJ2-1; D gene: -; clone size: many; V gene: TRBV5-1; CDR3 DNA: TGCGCCAGCAGCTTGGTCAGCCACAATGAGCAGTTCTTC; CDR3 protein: CASSLVSHNEQFF
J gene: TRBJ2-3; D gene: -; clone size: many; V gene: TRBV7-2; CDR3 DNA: TGTGCCAGCAGCTTGGGGGTAGGAGATACGCAGTATTTT; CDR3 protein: CASSLGVGDTQYF
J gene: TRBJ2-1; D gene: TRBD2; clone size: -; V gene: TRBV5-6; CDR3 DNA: TGTGCCAGCAGCTTGGCCCTAGCGGGATACAATGAGCAGTTCTTC; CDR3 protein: CASSLALAGYNEQFF
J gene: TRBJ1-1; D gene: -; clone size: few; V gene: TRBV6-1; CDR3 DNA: TGTGCCAGCAGTGAAACACTAGCCACTGAAGCTTTCTTT; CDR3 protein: CASSETLATEAFF
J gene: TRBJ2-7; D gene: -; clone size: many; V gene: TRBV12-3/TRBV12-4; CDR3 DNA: TGTGCCAGCAGTTTCCCAGGGCTGGGGGAGCAGTACTTC; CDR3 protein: CASSFPGLGEQYF
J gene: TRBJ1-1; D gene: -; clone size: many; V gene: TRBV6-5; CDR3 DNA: TGTGCCAGCAGTTACAGCGGTGGGAACACTGAAGCTTTCTTT; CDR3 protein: CASSYSGGNTEAFF
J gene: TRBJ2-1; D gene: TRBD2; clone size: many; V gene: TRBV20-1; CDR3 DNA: TGCAGTGCTGGGGTTACTTCTTTTGCGGGAGGGTACAATGAGCAGTTCTTC; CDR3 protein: CSAGVTSFAGGYNEQFF
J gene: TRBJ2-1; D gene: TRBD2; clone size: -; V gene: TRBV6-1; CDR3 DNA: TGTGCCAGCAGTCTGAGCGGGAGGACCAACAATGAGCAGTTCTTC; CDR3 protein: CASSLSGRTNNEQFF
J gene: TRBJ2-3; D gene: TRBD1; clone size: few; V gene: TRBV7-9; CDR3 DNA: TGTGCCAGCACCCCACCCATCCAGGGGGCAGGAGATACGCAGTATTTT; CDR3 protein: CASTPPIQGAGDTQYF
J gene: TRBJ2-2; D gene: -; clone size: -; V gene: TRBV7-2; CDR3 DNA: TGTGCCAGCAGCCCGCCCGGGGGCGCGCTCGGGGAGCTGTTTTTT; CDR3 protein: CASSPPGGALGELFF
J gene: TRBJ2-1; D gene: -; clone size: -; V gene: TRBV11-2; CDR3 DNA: TGTGCCAGCAGCTTAGACCTGGGCGCAAGGGAGCAGTTCTTC; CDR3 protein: CASSLDLGAREQFF
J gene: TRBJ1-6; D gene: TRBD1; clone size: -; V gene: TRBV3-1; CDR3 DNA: TGTGCCAGCAGCCAAATGGGCAGGGGGGGGTCACCCCTCCACTTT; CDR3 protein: CASSQMGRGGSPLHF
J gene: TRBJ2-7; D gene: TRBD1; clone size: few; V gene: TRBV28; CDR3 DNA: TGTGCCAGCAGCCCCCCCGGGACAGGGGTCCACGAGCAGTACTTC; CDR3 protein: CASSPPGTGVHEQYF
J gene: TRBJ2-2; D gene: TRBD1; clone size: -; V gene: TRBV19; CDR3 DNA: TGTGCCAGTAGTTGGGACAGTGGGAACACCGGGGAGCTGTTTTTT; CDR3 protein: CASSWDSGNTGELFF
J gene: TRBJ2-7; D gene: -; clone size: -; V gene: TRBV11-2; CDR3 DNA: TGTGCCAGCAGCCCAGTCCGGAGTCCGGGACGCGCCTACGAGCAGTACTTC; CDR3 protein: CASSPVRSPGRAYEQYF
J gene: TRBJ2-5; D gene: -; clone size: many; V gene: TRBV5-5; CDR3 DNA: TGTGCCAGCAGTTTGGACCTAAACCAAGAGACCCAGTACTTC; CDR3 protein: CASSLDLNQETQYF
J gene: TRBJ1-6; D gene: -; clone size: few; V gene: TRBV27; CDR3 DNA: TGTGCCAGCAGTTTAGGGTGGGGGGGCAGCTCACCCCTCCACTTT; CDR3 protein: CASSLGWGGSSPLHF
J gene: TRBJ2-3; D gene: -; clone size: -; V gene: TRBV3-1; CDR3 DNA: TGTGCCATCAGCCAAGGGGGGGGGGCTGCAGATACGCAGTATTTT; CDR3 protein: CAISQGGGAADTQYF
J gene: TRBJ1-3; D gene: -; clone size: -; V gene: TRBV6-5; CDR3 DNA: TGTGCCAGCAGTTACCAAAACAGGGCCGGAAACACCATATATTTT; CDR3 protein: CASSYQNRAGNTIYF
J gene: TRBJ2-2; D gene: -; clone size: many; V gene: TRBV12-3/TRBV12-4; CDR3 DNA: TGTGCCAGCAGTGCCTCCACCGGGGAGCTGTTTTTT; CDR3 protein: CASSASTGELFF
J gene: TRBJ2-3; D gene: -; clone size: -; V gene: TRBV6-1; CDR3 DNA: TGTGCCAGCAAAAAGGGCTCAGGGCAAGATACGCAGTATTTT; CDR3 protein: CASKKGSGQDTQYF
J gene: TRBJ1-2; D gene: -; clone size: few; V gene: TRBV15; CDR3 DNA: TGTGCCACCAGCAGGGACAGTGAGGTATATGGCTACACCTTC; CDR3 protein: CATSRDSEVYGYTF
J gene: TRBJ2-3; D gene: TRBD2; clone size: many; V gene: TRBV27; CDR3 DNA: TGTGCCAGCAGTTTATTCGGACTAGCTCGCACAGATACGCAGTATTTT; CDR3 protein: CASSLFGLARTDTQYF
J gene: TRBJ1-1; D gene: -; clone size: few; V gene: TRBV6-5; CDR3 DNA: TGTGCCAGCAGTTACTCGAAAGGAGGGAGCACTGAAGCTTTCTTT; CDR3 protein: CASSYSKGGSTEAFF
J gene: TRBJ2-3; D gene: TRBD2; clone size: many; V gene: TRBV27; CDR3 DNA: TGTGCCAGCAGTCCGTGGTCTAGCGGACCTTCCACAGATACGCAGTATTTT; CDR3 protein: CASSPWSSGPSTDTQYF
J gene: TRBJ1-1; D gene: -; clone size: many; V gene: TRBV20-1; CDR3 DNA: TGCAGTGCTAGAGATGGGGGGAACACTGAAGCTTTCTTT; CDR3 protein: CSARDGGNTEAFF
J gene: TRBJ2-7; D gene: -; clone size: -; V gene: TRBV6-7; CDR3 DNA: TGTGCCAGTCCGATAGACGACAGAGCCGGATCCTACGAGCAGTACTTC; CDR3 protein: CASPIDDRAGSYEQYF
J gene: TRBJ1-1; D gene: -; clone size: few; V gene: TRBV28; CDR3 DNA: TGTGCCAGCAGGGACAGTGAATACACTGAAGCTTTCTTT; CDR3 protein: CASRDSEYTEAFF
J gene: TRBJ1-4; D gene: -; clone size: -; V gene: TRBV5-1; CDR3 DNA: TGCGCCAGCAGCTTGTCACAGAATGAAAAACTGTTTTTT; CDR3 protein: CASSLSQNEKLFF
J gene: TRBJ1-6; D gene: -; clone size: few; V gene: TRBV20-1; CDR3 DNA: TGCAGTGCCCCAGCAGGGAGTAGTTCACCCCTCCACTTT; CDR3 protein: CSAPAGSSSPLHF
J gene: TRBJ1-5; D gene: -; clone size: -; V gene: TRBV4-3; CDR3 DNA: TGCGCCAGCAGCCAAAACCTGGGCTCGGGATTACAGCCCCAGCATTTT; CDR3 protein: CASSQNLGSGLQPQHF
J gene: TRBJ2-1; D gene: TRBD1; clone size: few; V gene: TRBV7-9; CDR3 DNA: TGTGCCAGCAGCTCTGACAGGGTGTCCTACAATGAGCAGTTCTTC; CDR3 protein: CASSSDRVSYNEQFF
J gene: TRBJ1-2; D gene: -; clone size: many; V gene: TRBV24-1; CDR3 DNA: TGTGCCACCAGTGACTCCCGACAGGCACCCACCTATGGCTACACCTTC; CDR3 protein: CATSDSRQAPTYGYTF
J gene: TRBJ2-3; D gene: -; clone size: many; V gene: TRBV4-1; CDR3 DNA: TGCGCCAGCAGCCAAGTTTTTTCAGGGGACCCAGATACGCAGTATTTT; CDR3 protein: CASSQVFSGDPDTQYF
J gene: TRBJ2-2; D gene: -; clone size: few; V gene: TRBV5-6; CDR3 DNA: TGTGCCAGCAGCTTTCATCTCGGGGAGCTGTTTTTT; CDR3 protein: CASSFHLGELFF
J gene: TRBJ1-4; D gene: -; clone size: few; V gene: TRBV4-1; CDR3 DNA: TGCGCCAGCAGCTCCCCCGGACGGCGGGAAAAACTGTTTTTT; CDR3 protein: CASSSPGRREKLFF
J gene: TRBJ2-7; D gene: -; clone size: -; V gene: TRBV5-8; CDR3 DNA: TGTGCCAGCAGCTTGGAAACTTTGCTTTACTTC; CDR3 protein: CASSLETLLYF